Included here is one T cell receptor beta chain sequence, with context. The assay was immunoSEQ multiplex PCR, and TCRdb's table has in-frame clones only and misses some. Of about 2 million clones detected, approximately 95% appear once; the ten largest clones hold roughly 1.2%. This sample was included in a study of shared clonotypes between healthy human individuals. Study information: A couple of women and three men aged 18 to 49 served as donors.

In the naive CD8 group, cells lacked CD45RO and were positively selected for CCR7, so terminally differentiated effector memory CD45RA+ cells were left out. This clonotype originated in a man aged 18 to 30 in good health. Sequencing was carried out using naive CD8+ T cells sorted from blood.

The CDR3 loop reads CASSIQGPNQPQHF. The CDR3 region has the DNA TGTGCCAGTAGTATACAGGGCCCTAATCAGCCCCAGCATTTT. The chain recombines TRBV19 with TRBJ1-5; perhaps TRBD1 as D (5 bases). Germline CDR1 and CDR2: LNHDA and SQIVND (reference sequence). Trimming removed 2 bases from V and 4 bases from J, with 9 bases in between. The CDR3 length is 14 residues.